This TCR beta chain was sequenced for a study of tumor-infiltrating lymphocytes in primary liver carcinoma. Looking at the study overall: Tumor staging was T1-T3 N0M0; sizes spanned roughly 4.2 to 10 cm across.

Unsorted whole blood supplied the RNA, and germline DNA was extracted too. Treatment-naive at the time, the patients had chronic HBV infection. TCR beta cDNA was reverse-transcribed from about 0.45 ug of total RNA. The reaction used a constant-region primer and ProtoScript II reverse transcriptase. Construction of TCR beta libraries relied on three successive nested multiplex PCR rounds employing slightly modified ARM-PCR. TRBV1-TRBV30 forward primers and a C-beta reverse primer were used in the first two PCR rounds, which each ran for approximately 11 cycles. MiXCR was run by TCRdb on the multiplex PCR reads, yielding one entry per CDR3 protein. In the table there are hundreds of thousands of distinct CDR3 sequences, almost 60% of which are singletons. The study's findings and limits: The difference in top-250-clone fraction between tumors and blood was significant, favoring tumors (p = 0.039).

The CDR3 has 15 amino acids. Between the trimmed V and J ends, which lost 0 bases and 4 bases, there was a span of 13 bases. Germline values: CDR1 LGHNA, CDR2 YSLEER. This clonotype was seen ten or more times. Antigen: not known. The sequenced sample was peripheral blood. The genes are TRBV4-3 and TRBJ2-7, with D possibly being TRBD2 (7 bases). The sequence was obtained from a woman between 25 and 40 years old with primary liver carcinoma and hepatitis B virus infection. CDR3 residues: CASSQERRGLYEQYF. The CDR3 DNA sequence: TGCGCCAGCAGCCAAGAGAGGCGGGGGCTTTACGAGCAGTACTTC.